These 4 T cell receptor beta chains came from one sample sequenced in a study of read filtering for tumor transcriptome and immune sequencing. Molecular barcoded adaptors covering alpha/delta and beta/gamma chains were used on roughly 400 ng RNA. TCRdb called the reads again in MiXCR, with one record for every CDR3 protein. The repertoire holds tens of thousands of distinct CDR3 sequences, with less than 15% as singletons. The specimen was a population of CD138-negative cells sorted from bone marrow. The receptors here all came from a donor at least 40 years old with multiple myeloma.

This clonotype showed up many times. Mismatch with germline at one junction end may stem from a read error. The chain joins TRBV20-1 to TRBJ2-1; the D gene is possibly TRBD1 (6 bases). Germline lookup yields CDR1 DFQATT and CDR2 SNEGSKA (reference sequence). The CDR3 is made up of 15 amino acids. The CDR3 nucleotides read TGCAGTGCTGGAGATCCGGGACATCGTTACAATGAGCAGTTCTTC. As protein: CSAGDPGHRYNEQFF.

V and J are TRBV29-1 and TRBJ2-7, with D unclear. The V gene lost 1 base and the J gene lost 6 bases, with 10 bases spanning the gap. The V gene's germline CDR1 is SQVTM and CDR2 ANQGSEA. The CDR3 covers 12 residues. The CDR3 nucleotides are TGCAGCGTTGAAGGGGTTGGGCCCGAGCAGTACTTC. Protein: CSVEGVGPEQYF.

This clonotype was recorded at least ten times. V usage is TRBV5-1 and J usage is TRBJ1-2; D is ambiguous. The V gene's germline CDR1 is SGHRS and CDR2 YFSETQ. Trimming shortened V by 1 base and J by 1 base, and 11 bases separated the two germline ends. The CDR3 totals 15 residues. The DNA of the CDR3 is TGCGCCAGCAGCTTGACATCGGGTAATAACTATGGCTACACCTTC. As protein: CASSLTSGNNYGYTF.

This clonotype was seen many times. The rearrangement uses TRBV4-3 and TRBJ2-6, with 7 bases fitting TRBD1. V lost 2 bases and J lost 0; bases outside the gene matches: 4. Germline-derived CDR1 and CDR2 are LGHNA and YSLEER. The CDR3 spans 17 residues. The CDR3 is CASSQKGQISGANVLTF. CDR3 coding DNA: TGCGCCAGCAGCCAAAAGGGACAGATCTCTGGGGCCAACGTCCTGACTTTC.